This T cell receptor beta chain was obtained from a study of cytomegalovirus exposure and HLA in healthy donors. At the level of the study: Genotyping showed around 80% of 398 donors falling in the Caucasian-associated ancestry cluster.

Study-wide results and caveats: Specificity of a few CMV-associated chains for CMV antigens was verified in vitro. In most subjects, TCR beta sequences reportedly gave accurate predictions of HLA-A and HLA-B alleles. Researchers reported from a later analysis that most CMV-associated TCR beta chains appeared HLA-restricted.

Regarding this clone: The antigen is undetermined.

PCR involved 60 Vbeta and 13 Jbeta primers. Produced via immunoSEQ multiplex PCR; TCRdb's table is partial and in-frame only. The table includes about 180,000 clones, around three quarters detected once. From germline, CDR1 is SNHLY and CDR2 FYNNEI. This CDR3 contains 9 residues. V lost 5 bases to trimming and J lost 14 bases, with 8 bases between them. The V call is TRBV2, the J call TRBJ2-3, with D tentatively TRBD1 (5 bases). This sequence was found in a man aged 35 to 55 in good health and CMV-seronegative. The sample consisted of PBMCs. The CDR3 spells CASSPQGYF. CDR3 in DNA: TGTGCCAGCAGTCCCCAGGGGTATTTT. Combining the CDR3 with reference TRBV2 and TRBJ2-3 gives the whole variable domain EPEVTQTPSHQVTQMGQEVILRCVPISNHLYFYWYRQILGQKVEFLVSFYNNEISEKSEIFDDQFSVERPDGSNFTLKIRSTKLEDSAMYFCASSPQGYFGPGTRLTVL.